This is a list of T cell receptor beta chains from one sample in a study of CD8+CD57+ T cells in acquired aplastic anemia. TCRdb redid the calling of the reads with MiXCR, one entry per CDR3 protein. The sample shows about 98,000 distinct CDR3 sequences, roughly 70% of them seen only once. Sequencing was performed on sorted CD4+, CD8+, or CD8+CD57+ T cells (not recorded which) from PBMCs. These receptors originate from a human donor with aplastic anemia. The CDR3 runs from the conserved cysteine through the conserved F or W. Each record gives: V gene, J gene, CDR3 protein.

TRBV2,TRBJ1-4,CASTHDRVSNEKLFF
TRBV15,TRBJ1-2,CATSPRAGSYGYTF
TRBV24-1,TRBJ1-1,CATERAGRAFF
TRBV15,TRBJ2-7,CATSRETGGNEQYF
TRBV11-1,TRBJ2-1,CASSSRGGGNEQFF
TRBV24-1,TRBJ1-1,CATSGPNRGQGNTEAFF
TRBV19,TRBJ1-5,CASSSGTVGRQPQHF
TRBV10-3,TRBJ2-7,CAISEIADTYEQYF
TRBV20-1,TRBJ2-7,CSASAGQDYEQYF
TRBV7-2,TRBJ1-2,CASSLNSAYEGYTF
TRBV9,TRBJ1-1,CASSLGTVMNTEAFF
TRBV7-8,TRBJ2-5,CASSSPGLRETQYF
TRBV12-3/TRBV12-4,TRBJ2-1,CASSVGRIIAAPYNEQFF
TRBV9,TRBJ1-6,CASSQEGTNSPLHF
TRBV7-3,TRBJ2-7,CASSPGQRREQYF
TRBV19,TRBJ2-7,CASSVGGSVYEQYF
TRBV20-1,TRBJ2-1,CSARDRPYNEQFF
TRBV2,TRBJ2-7,CASSYSFGEQYF
TRBV29-1,TRBJ2-1,CSVEYSRHNEQFF
TRBV7-9,TRBJ2-5,CASSLGQQETQYF
TRBV9,TRBJ1-5,CASSLNSNQPQHF
TRBV12-3/TRBV12-4,TRBJ2-7,CASRWEGSGSYEQYF
TRBV20-1,TRBJ2-5,CSARDLASPKETQYF
TRBV2,TRBJ1-2,CASSVSQTYGYTF
TRBV20-1,TRBJ1-1,CSARDARNTEAFF
TRBV29-1,TRBJ1-3,CSVEWSSGNTIYF
TRBV7-2,TRBJ2-7,CASSQQGEGEQYF
TRBV11-2,TRBJ2-7,CASSAYWTGASYEQYF
TRBV10-3,TRBJ2-5,CAIKSRGGTETQYF